This is a list of T cell receptor beta chains from one sample in a study of blood T cell repertoires in COVID-19. This table comes from immunoSEQ multiplex PCR, and its TCRdb copy is limited to in-frame clones, with some not included. The sample lists approximately 91,000 clones, under 85% occurring once. The sequenced sample was peripheral blood. The receptors here all came from a man between 65 and 85 years old with acute or convalescent COVID-19. The CDR3 runs from the conserved cysteine through the conserved F or W. The order of the fields is V gene, CDR3 length, J gene, clone size, CDR3 protein. Size is stated for part of the rows, as once, few or many counts, or as a class when the clone is expanded.

V: TRBV6-2/TRBV6-3; length: 15; J: TRBJ2-1; size: NA; CDR3: CASSTGGPAYNEQFF
V: TRBV7-7; length: 13; J: TRBJ2-1; size: NA; CDR3: CASSRTGDNEQFF
V: TRBV5-1; length: 15; J: TRBJ2-1; size: NA; CDR3: CASSLPSGSLNEQFF
V: TRBV5-1; length: 12; J: TRBJ2-7; size: NA; CDR3: CASSLQSYEQYF
V: TRBV28; length: 12; J: TRBJ2-1; size: NA; CDR3: CASSSSDRGLFF
V: TRBV6-1; length: 15; J: TRBJ1-5; size: NA; CDR3: CASSEGHYSNQPQHF
V: TRBV19; length: 15; J: TRBJ2-7; size: NA; CDR3: CASSSPGQRAYEQYF
V: TRBV7-3; length: 13; J: TRBJ2-3; size: NA; CDR3: CASSLRGGDTQYF
V: TRBV9; length: 15; J: TRBJ1-6; size: NA; CDR3: CASSTGQGGNSPLHF
V: TRBV19; length: 14; J: TRBJ2-7; size: NA; CDR3: CASSTPGQSYEQYF
V: TRBV19; length: 15; J: TRBJ1-2; size: NA; CDR3: CASSIGQGPYYGYTF
V: TRBV7-3; length: 17; J: TRBJ1-1; size: NA; CDR3: CASSLRQGWVVNTEAFF
V: TRBV29-1; length: 16; J: TRBJ2-3; size: few; CDR3: CSAQPGLAGKADTQYF
V: TRBV2; length: 12; J: TRBJ1-2; size: NA; CDR3: CASSVSGSGYTF
V: TRBV4-2; length: 15; J: TRBJ1-6; size: once; CDR3: CASSQAGVYNSPLHF
V: TRBV24-1; length: 13; J: TRBJ2-7; size: NA; CDR3: CATSRDSTYEQYF
V: TRBV5-1; length: 13; J: TRBJ2-1; size: once; CDR3: CASSSIGQNEQFF
V: TRBV27; length: 16; J: TRBJ1-5; size: NA; CDR3: CASSIGQGYSNQPQHF
V: TRBV6-5; length: 12; J: TRBJ1-2; size: NA; CDR3: CASTGDRSGYTF
V: TRBV30; length: 15; J: TRBJ2-5; size: NA; CDR3: CAWSVPSGSGETQYF
V: TRBV9; length: 12; J: TRBJ2-1; size: few; CDR3: CASSVAGNEQFF
V: TRBV21-1; length: 16; J: TRBJ2-1; size: NA; CDR3: CASSKQGLRHFDEQFF
V: TRBV6-6; length: 14; J: TRBJ2-5; size: NA; CDR3: CASDSGRAGETQYF
V: TRBV5-5; length: 14; J: TRBJ2-1; size: NA; CDR3: CASSLFSSGNEQFF
V: TRBV6-4; length: 16; J: TRBJ1-3; size: once; CDR3: CASSDPYTFSGNTIYF